The next 18 T cell receptor beta chains were all read from a single sample in a study of T cells in Graves' hyperthyroidism and ophthalmopathy. TCR beta CDR3 sequences were amplified from RNA transcripts. Researchers ran a first-round RT-PCR on the TCR CDR3 using the HTBI primer set. In TCRdb, the multiplex PCR reads were re-called with MiXCR into one record per CDR3 protein. Of roughly 570,000 distinct CDR3 sequences in the sample, roughly 14% were seen once. The sample was blood. These TCRs come from a young woman with Graves' hyperthyroidism.

A few counts support this clonotype. The chain recombines TRBV7-9 with TRBJ2-7; TRBD1 aligns across 10 bases. The trim removed 2 bases at V and 0 bases at J, leaving 4 bases unmatched. The CDR3 extends over 16 amino acids. Germline assignment: CDR1 SEHNR and CDR2 FQNEAQ (reference sequence). Here the CDR3 DNA reads TGTGCCAGCAGCTTAATGGGACAGGGGACCTCCTACGAGCAGTACTTC. This gives the protein CASSLMGQGTSYEQYF.

This clonotype was counted a few times. A much larger clone lies one base from this, so it may be a read error. Because it lacks the conserved phenylalanine or tryptophan at the end, this CDR3 is likely a read error. CDR3: CASSKRTGLDTEAFL. The CDR3, as DNA: TGTGCCAGCAGCAAGAGGACAGGGCTCGACACTGAAGCTTTCCTT. The chain links TRBV7-2 to TRBJ1-1, with TRBD1 matching over 8 bases. The CDR3 is 15 amino acids. Germline V gene lookup returns CDR1 SGHTA and CDR2 FQGNSA. The ends lost 5 bases at V and 3 bases at J; junction bases unmatched: 8.

In its sample, this clonotype was seen a few times. In DNA, the CDR3 is TGTGCCAGCAGCTTGAGGGACAGGGGCACAGATACGCAGTATTTT. It encodes CASSLRDRGTDTQYF. The gene calls are TRBV5-6 and TRBJ2-3, with 9 positions matching TRBD1. CDR1 is SGHDT and CDR2 is YYEEEE in the germline V gene. The trim removed 1 base at V and 1 base at J, leaving 1 base unmatched. The CDR3 extends over 15 amino acids.

This clonotype was found a few times. The CDR3 loop is CASSLRGDLGGANVLTF. Here the CDR3 DNA reads TGCGCCAGCAGCTTGAGGGGGGATCTAGGTGGGGCCAACGTCCTGACTTTC. The J gene is TRBJ2-6, the V gene TRBV5-1; D might be TRBD1 or TRBD2, each matching 6 bases. The CDR3 has 17 amino acids. The V gene's germline CDR1 is SGHRS and CDR2 YFSETQ. V dropped 1 base and J dropped 3 bases, with 14 bases sitting between them.

This clonotype has a count of ten or more. The rearrangement uses TRBV28 and TRBJ2-1, with D perhaps TRBD1 (5 bases). The CDR3 contains 15 residues. The V end was cut by 2 bases, the J end by 6 bases, with 14 bases between. CDR1 and CDR2 from the germline V gene are MDHEN and SYDVKM. The CDR3 DNA reads TGTGCCAGCAGTTTACCCACAGGCCACAGCAATGAGCAGTTCTTC. Protein sequence: CASSLPTGHSNEQFF.

As DNA, the CDR3 is TGTGCCAGCAGCCAAGCAGGCGGAGGGATTCTAAGGATGGACGAGCAGTACTTC. Residues: CASSQAGGGILRMDEQYF. The gene calls are TRBV3-1 and TRBJ2-7; maybe TRBD2 (6 bases). The germline V gene has CDR1 LGHDT and CDR2 YNNKEL (reference sequence). The CDR3 runs to 18 residues. Trimming took 1 base from V and 5 from J, leaving 24 bases between them.

This clonotype was seen repeatedly, ten times or more. This chain uses TRBV30 with TRBJ2-3; 7 bases agree with TRBD2. The V and J ends lost 4 bases and 1 base, in that order; junction bases with no gene match: 5. This CDR3 has 14 residues. Germline assignment: CDR1 GTSNPN and CDR2 SVGIG (reference sequence). CDR3 DNA: TGTGCCTGGACCCCTGCGGGAGGCACAGATACGCAGTATTTT. Amino acids: CAWTPAGGTDTQYF.

This clonotype was seen a few times. A much larger clone sits a single nucleotide away, making a read error possible. The CDR3 DNA reads TGTGCCAACAGTTGGGCCGGGGATCAGCCCCAGCATTTT. It codes for CANSWAGDQPQHF. V usage is TRBV12-3 or TRBV12-4 and J usage is TRBJ1-5; D uncertain. The CDR3 sequence is 13 residues long.

V usage is TRBV6-5 and J usage is TRBJ2-6; no clear D gene. Trimming shortened V by 4 bases and J by 1 base, and 8 bases separated the two germline ends. This CDR3 is 15 amino acids long. Germline CDR1 and CDR2: MNHEY and SVGAGI. The DNA of the CDR3 is TGTGCCAGCAGTTCCCTGTGGTCTGGGGCCAACGTCCTGACTTTC. Translated: CASSSLWSGANVLTF.

J is TRBJ2-7 and V is TRBV20-1; D gene unclear. Trimming shortened V by 0 bases and J by 7 bases, and 10 bases separated the two germline ends. CDR1 is DFQATT and CDR2 is SNEGSKA in the germline V gene (reference sequence). The CDR3 totals 12 residues. CDR3 bases: TGCAGTGCTAGAGATGGTGTCTCGGAGCAGTACTTC. Translated, it gives CSARDGVSEQYF.

This clonotype has at least ten counts. Written as DNA, the CDR3 is TGCAGTGCTAGAGATCTTAGGGCAGGCCCCTACAATGAGCAGTTCTTC. Protein product: CSARDLRAGPYNEQFF. V and J are TRBV20-1 and TRBJ2-1, with no clear D. Deletions cut 0 bases from V and 2 bases from J, with 14 bases between. Germline CDR1 DFQATT, CDR2 SNEGSKA (reference sequence). The CDR3 sequence is 16 residues long.

As for this clonotype: This may be a read error: a much more frequent sequence differs by one nucleotide. V is TRBV2 and J is TRBJ2-7, with D possibly TRBD1 on 5 matching bases. Germline assignment: CDR1 SNHLY and CDR2 FYNNEI. The CDR3 is 13 amino acids. Trimming removed 6 bases at V and 7 bases at J, with 16 bases between. The CDR3 DNA reads TGTGCCAGCAGACACGGACACACTCATGAGCAGTACTTC. It specifies CASRHGHTHEQYF.

Of note for this clonotype: The junction shows a germline mismatch at one end, possibly a read error. This sequence joins TRBV27 and TRBJ2-7; no definite D call. The germline gives CDR1 MNHEY, CDR2 SMNVEV (reference sequence). This CDR3 region has 14 residues. The CDR3 reads CANSLAGRVYEQYF. For the CDR3, the DNA is TGTGCCAACAGTTTAGCTGGACGAGTTTACGAGCAGTACTTC.

Comment on this clonotype: A read error may be the cause here, since a much bigger clone is one base away. This chain connects TRBV28 to TRBJ2-3; D possibly corresponds to TRBD1 (6 bases). The CDR3 sequence is 15 residues long. Between the trimmed V and J ends, which lost 7 bases and 4 bases, there was a span of 18 bases. Germline CDR1 reads MDHEN; CDR2 reads SYDVKM. CDR3 DNA sequence: TGTGCCAGCAATTGGATCCGCAGGGGCCCAGATACGCAGTATTTT. Amino acid sequence: CASNWIRRGPDTQYF. The full variable domain, completed using reference TRBV28 and TRBJ2-3, is DVKVTQSSRYLVKRTGEKVFLECVQDMDHENMFWYRQDPGLGLRLIYFSYDVKMKEKGDIPEGYSVSREKKERFSLILESASTNQTSMYLCASNWIRRGPDTQYFGPGTRLTVL.

A few counts support this clonotype. This sequence joins TRBV12-3 or TRBV12-4 and TRBJ2-2; a weak D match, TRBD2 (6 bases). The V end was cut by 2 bases, the J end by 5 bases, with 18 bases between. The CDR3 has 17 residues. The CDR3 nucleotides are TGTGCCAGCAGTTTACTCCGTGGAGGGCCGAGGACCGGGGAGCTGTTTTTT. As protein: CASSLLRGGPRTGELFF.

This clonotype was seen many times. The CDR3 sequence: CSVELLAGSYEQYF. The CDR3 DNA reads TGCAGCGTTGAACTGCTAGCTGGTTCCTACGAGCAGTACTTC. This chain connects TRBV29-1 to TRBJ2-7; a weak D match, TRBD2 (5 bases). CDR1 and CDR2 from the germline V gene are SQVTM and ANQGSEA. The CDR3 runs to 14 residues. V lost 2 bases to trimming and J lost 1 base, with 12 bases between them.

At least ten counts were recorded for this clonotype. The V and J genes are TRBV29-1 and TRBJ2-1; D remains ambiguous. The V gene lost 7 bases and the J gene lost 5 bases, with 0 bases spanning the gap. The V gene's germline CDR1 is SQVTM and CDR2 ANQGSEA. The CDR3 extends over 8 amino acids. The CDR3, as DNA: TGCAGCGACAATGAGCAGTTCTTC. This codes for CSDNEQFF.

The V and J genes are TRBV5-6 and TRBJ2-1; 9 positions agree with TRBD2. The germline V gene encodes CDR1 SGHDT and CDR2 YYEEEE. Germline trimming cut 0 bases from V and 10 bases from J; bases unmatched to any gene: 8. This CDR3 comprises 15 residues. The CDR3 DNA sequence: TGTGCCAGCAGCTTGGAGGCTAGCGGGATCCGGGAGCAGTTCTTC. This gives the protein CASSLEASGIREQFF.